The 7 T cell receptor beta chains given below trace back to one sample, sequenced in a study of T cell responses to AZD1222 COVID-19 vaccine. Measured with immunoSEQ multiplex PCR; TCRdb has only the in-frame clones, and not every one. The sample lists 150,000 to 160,000 clones, roughly 90% occurring once. This material consisted of peripheral blood, taken 28 days after the second AZD1222 dose. These receptors all come from an adult who received the AZD1222 COVID-19 vaccine.

The chain uses TRBV6-5 and TRBJ1-1; D is undetermined. Germline V gene sequence: CDR1 MNHEY, CDR2 SVGAGI. CDR3 length equals 13 residues. V lost 6 bases and J lost 1, with 9 bases in between. The CDR3 loop is CASSKTGNTEAFF. CDR3 sequence (DNA): TGTGCCAGCAGCAAGACGGGGAACACTGAAGCTTTCTTT.

The rearrangement uses TRBV19 and TRBJ1-4; D is ambiguous. Germline assignment: CDR1 LNHDA and CDR2 SQIVND (reference sequence). The CDR3 is made up of 16 amino acids. V dropped 3 bases and J dropped 0 bases, with 11 bases sitting between them. The DNA of the CDR3 is TGTGCCAGTAGTATTAAGCGACGTGCAACTAATGAAAAACTGTTTTTT. Protein sequence: CASSIKRRATNEKLFF.

V gene TRBV11-2 combines with J gene TRBJ2-2; 11 bases line up with TRBD2. CDR1 is SGHAT and CDR2 is FQNNGV in the germline V gene. V trimming: 5 bases; J trimming: 6 bases; junction bases outside the gene matches: 8. The CDR3 spans 16 residues. The CDR3 region is CASSPTSGILPGELFF. CDR3 in DNA: TGTGCCAGCAGCCCGACTAGCGGGATCCTTCCCGGGGAGCTGTTTTTT.

The chain uses TRBV6-5 and TRBJ2-3; D not certain. CDR3 length: 14 amino acids. V was pared by 5 bases and J by 6 bases, with 15 bases between. Germline V lookup: CDR1 MNHEY, CDR2 SVGAGI. In DNA, the CDR3 is TGTGCCAGCAGTCCCTCCTTCACGGCGGATACGCAGTATTTT. Translated: CASSPSFTADTQYF.

The CDR3 DNA follows: TGTGCCATCAGTGAGCCTAGCCCGGGACAGGGGTCGGAGACCCAGTACTTC. It is translated as CAISEPSPGQGSETQYF. This chain uses TRBV10-3 with TRBJ2-5, with 10 nucleotides matching TRBD1. Germline values: CDR1 ENHRY, CDR2 SYGVKD. The junction had 11 bases not matched to a gene; V was cut back by 2 bases and J by 5 bases. There are 17 residues in the CDR3.

V is TRBV11-2 and J is TRBJ2-1; D ambiguous. This CDR3 spans 13 amino acids. Germline V CDR1 and CDR2: SGHAT, FQNNGV. Trimming removed 3 bases from V and 7 bases from J, with 10 bases in between. The CDR3 region has the DNA TGTGCCAGCAGCTTCTTTCTGAGTAATGAGCAGTTCTTC. Residues: CASSFFLSNEQFF.

This chain joins TRBV6-4 and TRBJ2-3; weak D call: TRBD2 (5 bases). Between the trimmed V and J ends, which lost 2 bases and 3 bases, there was a span of 12 bases. The CDR3 loop spans 15 amino acids. The V gene's germline CDR1 is MRHNA and CDR2 SNTAGT. The chain's CDR3 is CASSDRPGGTDTQYF. The CDR3 region has the DNA TGTGCCAGCAGTGACCGGCCCGGAGGAACAGATACGCAGTATTTT.